This T cell receptor beta chain comes out of a study of shared clonotypes between healthy human individuals (dated by TCRdb to between 2020 and 2021). Study-wide context: The cohort included a few men and a couple of women between 18 and 49 years of age. Each donor's leukapheresis produced roughly between roughly 0.9 and 9 billion PBMCs. Libraries were prepared and TCR repertoires were sequenced by different laboratories using diverse techniques, in order to increase sequencing depth and limit assay-specific biases. To estimate repertoire size and how much clonotype sharing occurs between individuals, the study deeply sequenced the blood TCR repertoires of five healthy adults. For each donor, CD4 naive and CD4 memory were each run on three plates, CD8 naive on two plates, and CD8 memory on one plate. The study at large found these results: Clonotypes shared by all four sorted-subset donors showed higher generation probabilities than non-shared clonotypes. Estimated clonotype richness was generally larger for naive than for memory subsets. Because the study included only a small number of donors, the genetic and exposure-history diversity represented was limited. Incomplete sequencing was indicated by rarefaction of sorted-subset datasets, despite the large sequencing depth. Based on pairwise subsampling, the degree of clonotype sharing among donors was expected to be affected by sequencing depth. When a handful of donors were compared, the shared fraction of clonotypes was 5% to 6.5% for naive CD4, over 3% for naive CD8, more than 2% for memory CD4, and roughly 0.4% for memory CD8. Sampling was restricted to blood, and TCR repertoires in tissues likely differ from the TCR repertoires found in blood.

Comments on this clone: The target of this receptor is not known. Base qualities are missing; no much larger clone stands one base away.

CD8 naive samples were obtained by positive selection for CCR7 among CD45RO-negative cells, yielding a CD45RA+CCR7+ population from which TemRA cells were excluded. Donors were healthy HIV-negative adults with no recently reported acute infections or vaccinations. Every donor was a Caucasian adult living in Nashville, Tennessee, USA. Blood was collected by leukapheresis, and PBMCs were isolated by Ficoll-Histopaque density gradient centrifugation and then cryopreserved in liquid nitrogen vapor phase. Analytical flow cytometry was used to check the purity and quantity of each magnetically sorted T cell population. Genomic DNA was isolated from each sorted fraction and quantified by UV absorbance on a Nanodrop 2000c. The V end gives up 2 bases and the J end 8 bases, leaving 5 bases in the junction not matched to a gene. CDR1 and CDR2 (SEHNR, FQNEAQ) derive from the germline V gene (reference sequence). The CDR3, cysteine through phenylalanine, is 14 amino acids long. The kept DNA is CDR3 alone, 42 bases in frame from the first base.

Using the deep immunoSEQ assay, multiplex PCR amplified TCR CDR3 regions from genomic DNA. Extracted genomic DNA from each cell subset was distributed evenly across all wells of several immunoSEQ 96-well plates, and each plate was treated as a replicate. For sorted subsets, each replicate PCR was loaded with around 220 ng genomic DNA, equivalent to 30,000 or so T cell genomes. Purified libraries were measured with a Qubit 3.0 fluorometer, size-checked on a Bioanalyzer 2100, and measured again with the KAPA Library Quantification kit. Every immunoSEQ 96-well plate was sequenced on a dedicated single-read 150-cycle Illumina NextSeq 550 flow cell. Per the original workflow: Because only junctional sequences without quality scores were contained in the immunoSEQ output, filtering matching that applied to full-length reads could not be performed. Sequences were annotated with PyIR, a Python wrapper for IgBLAST v1.9, and V/J genes and CDR3 were assigned using IMGT germline references. Reads were filtered out if the reads had weak V/J assignments (E-value above 1e-6), no CDR3, stop codons, out-of-frame junctions, or ambiguous translated residues. V3J clonotypes were defined as sequences sharing an identical inferred V gene, J gene, and CDR3 amino acid sequence. The percentage overlap between two repertoires was calculated by dividing the number of shared unique clonotypes by the size of the smaller repertoire. Repertoire richness was assessed with RTK rarefaction, the Chao1 estimator, and Recon v2.1 estimates of unobserved clonotypes. Generation probabilities for all TCRbeta clonotypes obtained by the gDNA method from a handful of donors were computed using OLGA. This immuneACCESS table, as held by TCRdb, lists in-frame sequences with V and J called but not all clones. Of the missing ones, under half trace to an unresolved V gene in checked studies; the others have no known cause. V and J calls plus clone size are reproduced from that table; the DNA served to infer D and trimming. The sample table holds 550,000 to 750,000 clones, of which 95% to 96% were seen once. In total, the top ten clones hold about 0.11% of the sample.

The sequenced sample consisted of naive CD8+ T cells sorted from blood. Taken with the paper, the label for cell subset or site translates to: CD45RA+CCR7+. The sequence came from a woman aged 25 to 39 in good health. The chain joins TRBV7-9 to TRBJ2-1; 8 bases in between match TRBD2. In nucleotide form, the sequence is TGTGCCAGCAGCTTATCGACTAGCGCGGATGAGCAGTTCTTC. Its protein product is CASSLSTSADEQFF.